One sample yielded the 27 T cell receptor beta chains listed below, sequenced in a study of T cell responses to AZD1222 COVID-19 vaccine. Repertoires were generated with immunoSEQ multiplex PCR, while TCRdb's copy carries only in-frame clones and drops some. The sample has around 160,000 clones; about 92% are singletons. The sample consisted of peripheral blood, taken on day 0 of AZD1222 vaccination. The origin of the receptors is an adult in good health.

This clone was counted between two and nine times. V gene TRBV11-2 combines with J gene TRBJ1-4; a weak D match, TRBD1 (5 bases). Germline-derived CDR1 and CDR2 are SGHAT and FQNNGV. The CDR3 spans 17 residues. V dropped 0 bases and J dropped 2 bases, with 13 bases sitting between them. CDR3 sequence reads: CASSLEGGSSTNEKLFF. For the CDR3, the DNA is TGTGCCAGCAGCTTAGAGGGGGGGAGTTCGACTAATGAAAAACTGTTTTTT.

The gene calls are TRBV7-6 and TRBJ2-3; 13 bases align to TRBD2. Germline CDR1 is SGHVS and CDR2 is FNYEAQ. The V segment lost 3 bases and the J segment 1 base; nucleotides outside the gene matches: 1. There are 16 residues in the CDR3. The CDR3 DNA follows: TGTGCCAGCAGCTTGGGACTAGCGGGACGCACAGATACGCAGTATTTT. This sequence encodes CASSLGLAGRTDTQYF.

The J gene is TRBJ1-1, the V gene TRBV7-9; TRBD1 is a possible D gene (6 bases). Trimming left V 5 bases short and J 0 bases short, with 19 bases between. This CDR3 has 17 amino acids. CDR1 is SEHNR and CDR2 is FQNEAQ in the germline V gene (reference sequence). The CDR3 here is CASSPHREPVMNTEAFF. The CDR3 DNA sequence: TGTGCCAGCAGCCCGCACAGGGAACCGGTTATGAACACTGAAGCTTTCTTT. The whole variable domain, filled in from reference TRBV7-9 and TRBJ1-1, reads DTGVSQNPRHKITKRGQNVTFRCDPISEHNRLYWYRQTLGQGPEFLTYFQNEAQLEKSRLLSDRFSAERPKGSFSTLEIQRTEQGDSAMYLCASSPHREPVMNTEAFFGQGTRLTVV.

V and J are TRBV9 and TRBJ2-3; 8 bases are a match to TRBD2. The germline V gene encodes CDR1 SGDLS and CDR2 YYNGEE. The CDR3 loop spans 16 amino acids. J lost 6 bases, V lost 0 bases, and 9 bases had no gene match. The CDR3 is CASSVGTSLGFDTQYF. The CDR3 bases are TGTGCCAGCAGCGTAGGGACTAGCTTAGGGTTTGATACGCAGTATTTT.

The count of this clone is one. J is TRBJ1-5 and V is TRBV19, with D unresolved. This CDR3 has 15 amino acids. Germline V lookup: CDR1 LNHDA, CDR2 SQIVND (reference sequence). Trimming cost V 3 bases and J 0 bases, with 9 bases left between them. This CDR3 is CASSMMFYSNQPQHF. The DNA for the CDR3 is TGTGCCAGTAGTATGATGTTTTATAGCAATCAGCCCCAGCATTTT.

V gene TRBV6-5 combines with J gene TRBJ1-2; TRBD1 is a possible D gene (6 bases). CDR1 is MNHEY and CDR2 is SVGAGI in the germline V gene. V was shortened by 8 bases and J by 4 bases, with 14 bases between the two germline ends. This CDR3 has 13 amino acids. This chain's CDR3 is CASLQQGAYGYTF. The CDR3 nucleotides read TGTGCCAGCCTTCAACAGGGTGCCTATGGCTACACCTTC.

The chain uses TRBV29-1 and TRBJ2-7, with TRBD1 identical over 7 bases. The trim removed 1 base at V and 2 bases at J, leaving 5 bases unmatched. CDR1 is SQVTM, CDR2 ANQGSEA, per germline. The CDR3 consists of 14 residues. The CDR3 DNA is TGCAGCGTTGAAGCTACAGGGGATCCCTACGAGCAGTACTTC. This sequence encodes CSVEATGDPYEQYF.

This clone was seen a single time. The DNA of the CDR3 is TGTGCCAGCAGCTTAGAGTTGGGGACTGAAGCTTTCTTT. This sequence encodes CASSLELGTEAFF. The chain is built from TRBV7-9 and TRBJ1-1; D gene uncertain. The CDR3 has 13 amino acids. CDR1 SEHNR and CDR2 FQNEAQ come from the germline V gene (reference sequence). Trimming pared 1 base from V and 5 bases from J, leaving 8 bases between.

The genes are TRBV27 and TRBJ1-5; D call uncertain. Between the trimmed V and J ends, which lost 3 bases and 6 bases, there was a span of 9 bases. The CDR3 spans 13 residues. CDR1 is MNHEY and CDR2 is SMNVEV in the germline V gene (reference sequence). The CDR3 reads CASSFDRSQPQHF. For the CDR3, the DNA is TGTGCCAGCAGTTTTGACCGCAGTCAGCCCCAGCATTTT.

The genes are TRBV11-2 and TRBJ2-3; no firm D call. The CDR3 runs to 12 residues. CDR1 is SGHAT and CDR2 is FQNNGV in the germline V gene. Trimming removed 5 bases at V and 6 bases at J, with 9 bases between. The CDR3 reads CASSPTYDTQYF. The CDR3 DNA follows: TGTGCCAGCAGCCCTACCTACGATACGCAGTATTTT.

This clone was seen a single time. The rearrangement uses TRBV23-1 and TRBJ1-6; D remains unclear. Being an ORF, TRBV23-1 has a function that is uncertain. The CDR3 is made up of 15 amino acids. V was pared by 3 bases and J by 0 bases, with 6 bases between. The CDR3: CASSHQSSYNSPLHF. In nucleotides, the CDR3 is TGCGCCAGCAGTCACCAGAGCTCCTATAATTCACCCCTCCACTTT.

The chain links TRBV6-5 to TRBJ2-1, with no clear D. The V end was cut by 4 bases, the J end by 7 bases, with 20 bases between. The CDR3 totals 16 residues. In germline, CDR1 is MNHEY, CDR2 SVGAGI. This chain's CDR3 is CASSSPGPLYPNEQFF. DNA of the CDR3: TGTGCCAGCAGTTCACCCGGACCCCTATACCCAAATGAGCAGTTCTTC.

This clone showed up just a few times. The rearrangement links TRBV24-1 to TRBJ2-3; 10 bases agree with TRBD2. V was clipped by 2 bases and J by 3 bases; unmatched bases: 4. Per the germline V gene, CDR1 is KGHDR and CDR2 is SFDVKD. The CDR3 runs to 16 residues. CDR3 protein: CATSDSTSGKTDTQYF. CDR3 sequence (DNA): TGTGCCACCAGTGATTCCACTAGCGGGAAGACAGATACGCAGTATTTT.

The V gene is TRBV5-1, the J gene TRBJ1-1; D is unclear. The CDR3 extends over 15 amino acids. V lost 0 bases, J lost 0 bases, and 9 bases lay in between. In germline, CDR1 is SGHRS, CDR2 YFSETQ. The CDR3 loop reads CASSLAIGVNTEAFF. The CDR3 nucleotides are TGCGCCAGCAGCTTGGCCATCGGAGTGAACACTGAAGCTTTCTTT.

The rearrangement joins TRBV24-1 to TRBJ2-2, with 7 bases that match TRBD2. V lost 9 bases and J lost 2; bases outside the gene matches: 14. The CDR3 covers 17 residues. The V gene's germline CDR1 is KGHDR and CDR2 SFDVKD. The CDR3 DNA reads TGTGCCACCTCGAAACCTTCAGGGAGGGACAACACCGGGGAGCTGTTTTTT. Translated, it gives CATSKPSGRDNTGELFF.

The chain has TRBV5-1 and TRBJ2-1; possible D gene TRBD1, 6 bases. Germline CDR1 and CDR2: SGHRS and YFSETQ. The CDR3 spans 12 residues. Deletions cut 4 bases from V and 8 bases from J, with 10 bases between. For the CDR3, the DNA is TGCGCCAGCAGCCGAGGGGGACATGAGCAGTTCTTC. Translated: CASSRGGHEQFF. Using reference TRBV5-1 and TRBJ2-1 for the parts outside the CDR3, the full variable domain is KAGVTQTPRYLIKTRGQQVTLSCSPISGHRSVSWYQQTPGQGLQFLFEYFSETQRNKGNFPGRFSGRQFSNSRSEMNVSTLELGDSALYLCASSRGGHEQFFGPGTRLTVL.

The V and J genes are TRBV30 and TRBJ1-4; no reliable D call. V was pared by 1 base and J by 7 bases, with 10 bases between. This CDR3 contains 13 residues. CDR1 is GTSNPN and CDR2 is SVGIG in the germline V gene (reference sequence). The CDR3, as DNA: TGTGCCTGGAGTGAGGGAAGTGGTGAAAAACTGTTTTTT. Its translation is CAWSEGSGEKLFF.

With regard to this clone: The same CDR3 arises from other DNA sequences in this sample as well. The chain has TRBV12-3 or TRBV12-4 and TRBJ1-1; no firm D call. Trimming took 3 bases from V and 1 from J, leaving 6 bases between them. The length of the CDR3 is 13 residues. The CDR3 sequence: CASSLMGNTEAFF. The CDR3, as DNA: TGTGCCAGCAGTTTGATGGGGAACACTGAAGCTTTCTTT.

This clone was observed a single time. CDR3 sequence (DNA): TGTGCCAGCAGCTTGACGGGAGATGGCTACACCTTC. Translation gives CASSLTGDGYTF. The chain has TRBV7-2 and TRBJ1-2, with no clear D. V gave up 3 bases and J gave up 6 bases, with 8 bases separating them. Per the germline V gene, CDR1 is SGHTA and CDR2 is FQGNSA. The CDR3 is 12 residues long.

The CDR3 is CASSRVKTGELFF. The DNA of the CDR3 is TGTGCCAGCAGCCGAGTGAAAACCGGGGAGCTGTTTTTT. This chain uses TRBV7-9 with TRBJ2-2; D ambiguous. V lost 5 bases and J lost 5, with 9 bases in between. Per germline, CDR1 SEHNR and CDR2 FQNEAQ (reference sequence). The CDR3 covers 13 residues.

V is TRBV9 and J is TRBJ1-6; 10 bases map to TRBD1. Germline lookup yields CDR1 SGDLS and CDR2 YYNGEE. With 2 bases clipped from V and 9 bases from J, the junction kept 8 bases outside the gene matches. The CDR3 consists of 16 residues. CDR3 nucleotide sequence: TGTGCCAGCAGCGTTTCCTCGGGACAGGGGAGTTCACCCCTCCACTTT. It codes for CASSVSSGQGSSPLHF.

This sequence joins TRBV2 and TRBJ1-1, with 12 bases fitting TRBD1. This CDR3 is built from 15 residues. Germline V lookup: CDR1 SNHLY, CDR2 FYNNEI. V dropped 8 bases and J dropped 4; count of bases not matched to a gene: 8. CDR3 in amino acids: CASGGTGGPGTEAFF. The CDR3 DNA reads TGTGCCAGCGGAGGGACAGGGGGCCCGGGCACTGAAGCTTTCTTT. Combining the CDR3 with reference TRBV2 and TRBJ1-1 gives the whole variable domain EPEVTQTPSHQVTQMGQEVILRCVPISNHLYFYWYRQILGQKVEFLVSFYNNEISEKSEIFDDQFSVERPDGSNFTLKIRSTKLEDSAMYFCASGGTGGPGTEAFFGQGTRLTVV.

J is TRBJ1-2 and V is TRBV4-1, with 9 bases matching TRBD1. V shed 2 bases and J 6 bases; nucleotides not matched to a gene: 7. Germline CDR1 is MGHRA and CDR2 is YSYEKL. The CDR3 sequence is 15 residues long. CDR3 loop: CASSQFNTGGDGYTF. The CDR3 DNA reads as TGCGCCAGCAGCCAATTTAACACAGGGGGCGATGGCTACACCTTC.

V gene TRBV6-5 combines with J gene TRBJ1-1, with a possible D match to TRBD1 (5 bases). Trimming cost V 8 bases and J 1 base, with 17 bases left between them. CDR3 length: 15 amino acids. In germline, CDR1 is MNHEY, CDR2 SVGAGI. CDR3 DNA: TGTGCCAGCGGCCAGGGAGGGACGGGGAACACTGAAGCTTTCTTT. It codes for CASGQGGTGNTEAFF.

V is TRBV9 and J is TRBJ2-2; D may be TRBD1 (6 bases). The CDR3 has 15 amino acids. Germline CDR1 is SGDLS and CDR2 is YYNGEE. V was trimmed by 2 bases and J by 2 bases, leaving 10 bases between them. The CDR3 protein is CASSVTGTNTGELFF. In DNA form, the CDR3 reads TGTGCCAGCAGCGTTACCGGGACAAACACCGGGGAGCTGTTTTTT. The variable domain in full, with the rest retrieved from reference TRBV9 and TRBJ2-2, is DSGVTQTPKHLITATGQRVTLRCSPRSGDLSVYWYQQSLDQGLQFLIQYYNGEERAKGNILERFSAQQFPDLHSELNLSSLELGDSALYFCASSVTGTNTGELFFGEGSRLTVL.

The J gene is TRBJ2-1, the V gene TRBV14; D is perhaps TRBD2 (5 bases). Per germline, CDR1 SGHDN and CDR2 FVKESK. Trimming left V 1 base short and J 7 bases short, with 17 bases between. The CDR3 loop spans 16 amino acids. CDR3 sequence (DNA): TGTGCCAGCAGCCAAGTTATCATCCCCGGGATGAATGAGCAGTTCTTC. It specifies CASSQVIIPGMNEQFF.

The rearrangement uses TRBV5-1 and TRBJ2-1; TRBD1 matches 11 bases. CDR1 is SGHRS, CDR2 YFSETQ, per germline. Trimming removed 4 bases from V and 6 bases from J; junction bases left unmatched: 9. There are 16 residues in the CDR3. CDR3 sequence: CASSSLGQGAGNEQFF. The CDR3 DNA reads TGCGCCAGCAGCAGCCTCGGACAGGGGGCCGGCAATGAGCAGTTCTTC.